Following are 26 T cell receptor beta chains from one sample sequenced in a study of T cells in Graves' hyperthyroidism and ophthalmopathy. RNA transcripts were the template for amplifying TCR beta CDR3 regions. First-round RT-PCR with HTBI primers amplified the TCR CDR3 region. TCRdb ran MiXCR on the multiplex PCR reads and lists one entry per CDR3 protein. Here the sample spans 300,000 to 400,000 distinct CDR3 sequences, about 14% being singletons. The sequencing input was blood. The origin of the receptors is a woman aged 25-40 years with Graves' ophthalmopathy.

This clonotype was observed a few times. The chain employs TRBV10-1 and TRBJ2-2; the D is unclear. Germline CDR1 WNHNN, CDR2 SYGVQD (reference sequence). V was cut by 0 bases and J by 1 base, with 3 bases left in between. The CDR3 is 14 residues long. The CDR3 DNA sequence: TGCGCCAGCAGTGAGTCAGGGAACACCGGGGAGCTGTTTTTT. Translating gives CASSESGNTGELFF.

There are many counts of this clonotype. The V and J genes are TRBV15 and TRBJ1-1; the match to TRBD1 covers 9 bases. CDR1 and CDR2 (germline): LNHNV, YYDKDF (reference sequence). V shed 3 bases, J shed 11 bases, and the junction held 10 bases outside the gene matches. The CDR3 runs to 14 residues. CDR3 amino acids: CATSRVTGGIGAFF. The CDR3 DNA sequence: TGTGCCACCAGCAGGGTTACAGGGGGCATAGGGGCTTTCTTT.

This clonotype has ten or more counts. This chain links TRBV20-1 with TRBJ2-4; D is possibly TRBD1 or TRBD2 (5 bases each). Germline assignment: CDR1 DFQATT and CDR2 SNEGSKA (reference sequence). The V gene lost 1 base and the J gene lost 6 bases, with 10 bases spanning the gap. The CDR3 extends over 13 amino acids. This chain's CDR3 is CSARAVGRNIQYF. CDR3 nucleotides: TGCAGTGCTAGAGCGGTGGGACGAAACATTCAGTACTTC.

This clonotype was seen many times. CDR3 loop: CSARSNEEQYF. The DNA of the CDR3 is TGCAGTGCTAGATCCAACGAAGAGCAGTACTTC. This chain joins TRBV20-1 and TRBJ2-7; D remains unclear. Deletions cut 2 bases from V and 7 bases from J, with 9 bases between. The germline CDR1 and CDR2 sequences are DFQATT and SNEGSKA (reference sequence). The CDR3 is made up of 11 amino acids.

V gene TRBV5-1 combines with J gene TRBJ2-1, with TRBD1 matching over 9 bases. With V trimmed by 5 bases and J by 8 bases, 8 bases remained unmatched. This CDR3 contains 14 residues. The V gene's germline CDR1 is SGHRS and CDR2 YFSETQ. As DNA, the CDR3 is TGCGCCAGCAGTAAAGAACAGGGGGCAGATGAGCAGTTCTTC. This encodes CASSKEQGADEQFF.

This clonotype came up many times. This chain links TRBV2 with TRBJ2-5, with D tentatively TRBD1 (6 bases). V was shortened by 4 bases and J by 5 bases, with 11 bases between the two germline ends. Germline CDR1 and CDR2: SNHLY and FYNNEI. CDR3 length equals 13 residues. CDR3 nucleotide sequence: TGTGCCAGCAGTGTGTGGGGGCTGGAGACCCAGTACTTC. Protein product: CASSVWGLETQYF. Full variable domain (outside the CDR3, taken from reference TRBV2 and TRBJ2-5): EPEVTQTPSHQVTQMGQEVILRCVPISNHLYFYWYRQILGQKVEFLVSFYNNEISEKSEIFDDQFSVERPDGSNFTLKIRSTKLEDSAMYFCASSVWGLETQYFGPGTRLLVL.

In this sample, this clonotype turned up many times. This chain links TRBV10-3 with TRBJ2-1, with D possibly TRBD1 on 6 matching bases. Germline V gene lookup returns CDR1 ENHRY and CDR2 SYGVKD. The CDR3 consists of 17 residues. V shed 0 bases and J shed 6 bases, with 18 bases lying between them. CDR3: CAISESFPNTGRNEQFF. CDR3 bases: TGTGCCATCAGTGAGTCTTTCCCCAACACAGGGCGCAATGAGCAGTTCTTC.

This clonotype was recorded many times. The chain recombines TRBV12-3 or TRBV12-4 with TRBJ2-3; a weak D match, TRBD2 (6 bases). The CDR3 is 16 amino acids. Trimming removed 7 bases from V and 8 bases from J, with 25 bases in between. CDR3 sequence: CASNPGWAGRKGTQYF. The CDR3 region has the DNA TGTGCCAGCAACCCTGGTTGGGCGGGGAGAAAGGGTACGCAGTATTTT.

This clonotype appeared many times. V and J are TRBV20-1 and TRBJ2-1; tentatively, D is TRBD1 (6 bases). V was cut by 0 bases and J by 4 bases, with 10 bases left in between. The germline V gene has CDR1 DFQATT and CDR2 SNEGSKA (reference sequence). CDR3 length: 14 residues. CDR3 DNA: TGCAGTGCTAGAGATGGCGGACAGTACAATGAGCAGTTCTTC. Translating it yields CSARDGGQYNEQFF.

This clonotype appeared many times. The CDR3 DNA sequence: TGTGCCAGCAGCTTGTCACCAGGGAGTAACTATGGCTACACCTTC. This codes for CASSLSPGSNYGYTF. V is TRBV11-2 and J is TRBJ1-2, with a tentative D call TRBD1 (5 bases). Looked up from germline, CDR1 is SGHAT and CDR2 is FQNNGV. The CDR3 covers 15 residues. V was clipped by 3 bases and J by 1 base, with 12 bases between them.

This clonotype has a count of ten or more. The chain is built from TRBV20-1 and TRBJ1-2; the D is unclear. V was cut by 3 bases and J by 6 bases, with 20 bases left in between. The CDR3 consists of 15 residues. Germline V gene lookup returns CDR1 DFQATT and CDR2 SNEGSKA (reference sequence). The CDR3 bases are TGCAGTGCTAGTTTACCGCCTAAGGGCCGCCATGGCTACACCTTC. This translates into CSASLPPKGRHGYTF.

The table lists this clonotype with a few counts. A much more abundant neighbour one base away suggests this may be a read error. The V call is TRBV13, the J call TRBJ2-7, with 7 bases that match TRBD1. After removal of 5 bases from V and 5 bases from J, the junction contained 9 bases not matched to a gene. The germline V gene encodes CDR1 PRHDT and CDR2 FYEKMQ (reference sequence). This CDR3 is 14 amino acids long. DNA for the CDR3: TGTGCCAGCAGCCTCACCGGGACAGCCGACGAGCAGTACTTC. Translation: CASSLTGTADEQYF.

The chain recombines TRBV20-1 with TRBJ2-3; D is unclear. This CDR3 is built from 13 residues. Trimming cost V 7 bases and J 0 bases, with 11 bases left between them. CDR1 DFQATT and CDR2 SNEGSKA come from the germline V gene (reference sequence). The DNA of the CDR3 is TGCAGTGGGGATGACTTAAGCACAGATACGCAGTATTTT. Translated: CSGDDLSTDTQYF.

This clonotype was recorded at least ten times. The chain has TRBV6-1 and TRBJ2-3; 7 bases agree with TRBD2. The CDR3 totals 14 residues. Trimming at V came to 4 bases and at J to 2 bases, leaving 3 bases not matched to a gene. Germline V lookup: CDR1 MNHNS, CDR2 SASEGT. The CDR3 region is CASSAGTNTDTQYF. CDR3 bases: TGTGCCAGCAGTGCCGGGACTAACACAGATACGCAGTATTTT.

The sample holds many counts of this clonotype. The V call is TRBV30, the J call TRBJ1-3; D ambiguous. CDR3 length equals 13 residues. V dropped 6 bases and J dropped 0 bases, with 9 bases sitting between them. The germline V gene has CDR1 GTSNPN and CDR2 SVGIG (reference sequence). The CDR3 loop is CACIRGSGNTIYF. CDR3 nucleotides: TGTGCCTGCATCCGGGGCTCTGGAAACACCATATATTTT.

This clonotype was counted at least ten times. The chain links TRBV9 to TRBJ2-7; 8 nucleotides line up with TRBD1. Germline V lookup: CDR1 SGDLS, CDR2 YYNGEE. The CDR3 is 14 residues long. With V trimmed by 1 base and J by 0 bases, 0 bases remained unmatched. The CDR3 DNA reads TGTGCCAGCAGCGTAACAGGGGGCTCCTACGAGCAGTACTTC. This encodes CASSVTGGSYEQYF. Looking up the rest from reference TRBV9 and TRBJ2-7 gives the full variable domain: DSGVTQTPKHLITATGQRVTLRCSPRSGDLSVYWYQQSLDQGLQFLIQYYNGEERAKGNILERFSAQQFPDLHSELNLSSLELGDSALYFCASSVTGGSYEQYFGPGTRLTVT.

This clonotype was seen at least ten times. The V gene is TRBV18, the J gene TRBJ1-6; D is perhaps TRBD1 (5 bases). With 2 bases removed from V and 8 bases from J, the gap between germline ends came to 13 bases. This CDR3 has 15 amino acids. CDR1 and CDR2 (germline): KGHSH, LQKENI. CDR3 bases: TGTGCCAGCTCACCAGTGGGGCCCGCTGATTCACCCCTCCACTTT. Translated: CASSPVGPADSPLHF. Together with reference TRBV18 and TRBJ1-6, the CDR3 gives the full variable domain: NAGVMQNPRHLVRRRGQEARLRCSPMKGHSHVYWYRQLPEEGLKFMVYLQKENIIDESGMPKERFSAEFPKEGPSILRIQQVVRGDSAAYFCASSPVGPADSPLHFGNGTRLTVT.

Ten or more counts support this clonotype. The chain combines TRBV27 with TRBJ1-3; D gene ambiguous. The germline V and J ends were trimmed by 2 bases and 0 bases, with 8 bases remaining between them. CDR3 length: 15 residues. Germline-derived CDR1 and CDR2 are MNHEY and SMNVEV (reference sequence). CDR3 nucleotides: TGTGCCAGCAGTTTAATGGGTAGCTCTGGAAACACCATATATTTT. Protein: CASSLMGSSGNTIYF.

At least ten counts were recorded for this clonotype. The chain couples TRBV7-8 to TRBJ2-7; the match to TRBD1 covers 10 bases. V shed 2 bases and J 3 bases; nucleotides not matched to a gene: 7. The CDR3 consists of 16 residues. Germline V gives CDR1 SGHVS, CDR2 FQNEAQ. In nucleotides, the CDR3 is TGTGCCAGCAGCTTAAGCGGGACAGGGGTCCTCTACGAGCAGTACTTC. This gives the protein CASSLSGTGVLYEQYF.

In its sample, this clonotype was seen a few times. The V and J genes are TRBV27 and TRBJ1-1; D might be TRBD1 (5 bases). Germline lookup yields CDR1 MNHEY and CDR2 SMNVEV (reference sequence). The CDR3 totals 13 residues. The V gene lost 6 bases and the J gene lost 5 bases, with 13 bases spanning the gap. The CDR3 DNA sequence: TGTGCCAGCAGGGCCGGGGGGAGGACTGAAGCTTTCTTT. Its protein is CASRAGGRTEAFF.

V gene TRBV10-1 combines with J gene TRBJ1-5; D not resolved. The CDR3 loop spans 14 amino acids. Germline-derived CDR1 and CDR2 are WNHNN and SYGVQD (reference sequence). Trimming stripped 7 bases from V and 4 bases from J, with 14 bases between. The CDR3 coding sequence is TGCGCCAGCATTCGGTTTGTGAGGAATCAGCCCCAGCATTTT. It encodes CASIRFVRNQPQHF.

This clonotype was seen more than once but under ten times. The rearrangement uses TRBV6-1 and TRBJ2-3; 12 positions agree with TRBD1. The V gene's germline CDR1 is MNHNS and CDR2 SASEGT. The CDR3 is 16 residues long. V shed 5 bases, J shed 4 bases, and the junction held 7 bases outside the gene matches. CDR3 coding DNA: TGTGCCAGCAGTACTCCGGGACAGGGGGCCGCAGATACGCAGTATTTT. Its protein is CASSTPGQGAADTQYF.

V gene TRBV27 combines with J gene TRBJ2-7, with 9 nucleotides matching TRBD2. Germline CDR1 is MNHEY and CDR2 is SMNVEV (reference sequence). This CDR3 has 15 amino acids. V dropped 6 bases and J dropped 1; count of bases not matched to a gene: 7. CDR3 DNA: TGTGCCAGCAGACCCAGCGGGGGGAGATCCTACGAGCAGTACTTC. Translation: CASRPSGGRSYEQYF.

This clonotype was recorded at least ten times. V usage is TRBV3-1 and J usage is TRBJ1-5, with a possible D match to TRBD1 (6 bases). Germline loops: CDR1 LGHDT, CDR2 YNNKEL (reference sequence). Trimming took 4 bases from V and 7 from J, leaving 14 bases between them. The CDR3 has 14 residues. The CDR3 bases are TGTGCCAGCAGCCCCAACACAGGGACGCAGCCCCAGCATTTT. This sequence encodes CASSPNTGTQPQHF. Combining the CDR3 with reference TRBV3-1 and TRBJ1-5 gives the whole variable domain DTAVSQTPKYLVTQMGNDKSIKCEQNLGHDTMYWYKQDSKKFLKIMFSYNNKELIINETVPNRFSPKSPDKAHLNLHINSLELGDSAVYFCASSPNTGTQPQHFGDGTRLSIL.

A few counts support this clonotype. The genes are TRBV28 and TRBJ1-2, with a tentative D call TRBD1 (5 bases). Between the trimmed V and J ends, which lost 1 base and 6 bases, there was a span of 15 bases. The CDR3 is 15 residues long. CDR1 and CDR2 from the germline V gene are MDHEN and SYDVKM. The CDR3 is CASSLFWGPGDGYTF. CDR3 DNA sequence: TGTGCCAGCAGTTTATTCTGGGGCCCTGGCGATGGCTACACCTTC.

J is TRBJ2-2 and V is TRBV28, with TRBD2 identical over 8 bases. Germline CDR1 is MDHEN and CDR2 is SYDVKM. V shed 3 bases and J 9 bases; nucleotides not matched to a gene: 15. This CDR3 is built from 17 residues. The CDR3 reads CASSLRAGGLLIRELFF. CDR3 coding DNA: TGTGCCAGCAGTTTGCGGGCGGGGGGCCTGTTAATAAGGGAGCTGTTTTTT.